This TCR beta chain was identified during a study of shared clonotypes between healthy human individuals. Study outcomes and limitations: Only blood was sampled; tissue repertoires likely differ.

This CDR3 region has 15 residues. Germline-derived CDR1 and CDR2 are MGHRA and YSYEKL. Trimming removed 8 bases at V and 5 bases at J, with 21 bases between. Extraction of genomic DNA in unsorted samples used about 90 million PBMCs. Profiled with immunoSEQ multiplex PCR; TCRdb holds only in-frame clones, not every one. The table lists about half a million clones, around 85% of them singletons. On this clone: Antigen unknown.

This receptor was identified in a woman aged 40 to 50 in good health. Some clones in this sample may be carry-over from other donors' samples. This chain joins TRBV4-1 and TRBJ2-5, with D perhaps matching TRBD2 (6 bases). Material: PBMCs. The CDR3 sequence is CASRLIGTRGETQYF. CDR3 DNA: TGCGCCAGCCGCTTAATAGGGACCCGGGGGGAGACCCAGTACTTC.